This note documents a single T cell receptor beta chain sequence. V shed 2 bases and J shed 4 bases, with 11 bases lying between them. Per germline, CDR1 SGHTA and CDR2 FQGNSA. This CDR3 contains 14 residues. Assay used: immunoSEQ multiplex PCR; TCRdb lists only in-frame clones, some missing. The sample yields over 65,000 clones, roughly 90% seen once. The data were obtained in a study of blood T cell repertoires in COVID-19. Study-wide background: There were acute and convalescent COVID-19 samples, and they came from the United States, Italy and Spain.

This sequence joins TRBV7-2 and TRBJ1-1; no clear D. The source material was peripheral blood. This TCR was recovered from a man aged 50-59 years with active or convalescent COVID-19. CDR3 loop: CASSLTHDSTEAFF. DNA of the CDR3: TGTGCCAGCAGCTTAACCCACGATAGCACTGAAGCTTTCTTT.